This TCR beta chain stems from a study of blood T cell repertoires in COVID-19. Source study methods: Nucleated cell number was recorded as an estimate derived from reference gene primer amplification. TCRdb keeps only in-frame clones here, not all; method: immunoSEQ multiplex PCR. V, J and clone size are those of that table, while D and trimming were read from the DNA. Of some 250,000 clones in the sample, 70% to 90% are singletons; the top ten hold about 0.64%. The TCR sequence derives from a human donor in a cohort sampled during active COVID-19. Sequencing was done on a sample of peripheral blood.

CDR3 region: CASSPGQGGETQYF. Written as DNA, the CDR3 is TGCGCCAGCAGCCCCGGACAGGGCGGAGAGACCCAGTACTTC. The genes are TRBV5-1 and TRBJ2-5, with TRBD1 matching 8 bases. Germline assignment: CDR1 SGHRS and CDR2 YFSETQ. The CDR3 totals 14 residues. The V and J ends lost 4 bases and 4 bases, in that order; junction bases with no gene match: 6.